The 30 T cell receptor beta chains reported below all come from one sample, sequenced in a study of blood T cell repertoires in COVID-19. TCRdb's table, derived via immunoSEQ multiplex PCR, lists solely in-frame clones and lacks some. The table lists about 250,000 clones, around 84% of them singletons, with around 1.7% in the top ten. Sequencing was done on a sample of PBMCs or T cells enriched from blood (not recorded which). These receptors were collected from a man in his forties or fifties who had recovered from COVID-19.

The chain combines TRBV16 with TRBJ2-3; TRBD2 matches 9 bases. V lost 2 bases, J lost 9 bases, and 3 bases stayed unmatched. The CDR3 is 13 residues long. CDR1 and CDR2 from the germline V gene are KGHSY and FQNENV. The CDR3 loop reads CASSQDSGRTQYF. Here the CDR3 DNA reads TGTGCCAGCAGCCAAGATAGCGGGAGAACGCAGTATTTT. The whole variable domain, filled in from reference TRBV16 and TRBJ2-3, reads GEEVAQTPKHLVRGEGQKAKLYCAPIKGHSYVFWYQQVLKNEFKFLISFQNENVFDETGMPKERFSAKCLPNSPCSLEIQATKLEDSAVYFCASSQDSGRTQYFGPGTRLTVL.

The V and J genes are TRBV5-1 and TRBJ1-6; D is perhaps TRBD1 (5 bases). Germline V lookup: CDR1 SGHRS, CDR2 YFSETQ. The CDR3 is made up of 16 amino acids. V was trimmed by 0 bases and J by 2 bases, leaving 9 bases between them. CDR3 protein: CASSLEGVPYNSPLHF. As DNA, the CDR3 is TGCGCCAGCAGCTTGGAAGGGGTGCCCTATAATTCACCCCTCCACTTT.

The chain uses TRBV5-4 and TRBJ1-2; D gene unclear. The CDR3 loop spans 14 amino acids. Germline CDR1 is SGHNT and CDR2 is YYREEE (reference sequence). V was cut by 0 bases and J by 8 bases, with 14 bases left in between. CDR3 amino acids: CASSLVEGGLGYTF. CDR3 nucleotides: TGTGCCAGCAGCTTGGTCGAGGGAGGGTTAGGCTACACCTTC. The whole variable domain, filled in from reference TRBV5-4 and TRBJ1-2, reads ETGVTQSPTHLIKTRGQQVTLRCSSQSGHNTVSWYQQALGQGPQFIFQYYREEENGRGNFPPRFSGLQFPNYSSELNVNALELDDSALYLCASSLVEGGLGYTFGSGTRLTVV.

This clone was seen repeatedly, ten times or more. This sequence joins TRBV4-3 and TRBJ2-7, with 7 bases identical to TRBD2. There are 15 residues in the CDR3. CDR1 and CDR2 (germline): LGHNA, YSLEER. The V and J ends lost 1 base and 3 bases, in that order; junction bases with no gene match: 6. The CDR3 here is CASSQVRERSYEQYF. CDR3 nucleotide sequence: TGCGCCAGCAGCCAAGTGCGGGAGAGGAGCTACGAGCAGTACTTC.

This clone was observed a few times. The rearrangement joins TRBV4-3 to TRBJ2-7; weak D call: TRBD1 (6 bases). Trimming cost V 0 bases and J 6 bases, with 15 bases left between them. CDR1 and CDR2 (germline): LGHNA, YSLEER. The CDR3 is 15 residues long. The CDR3 DNA sequence: TGCGCCAGCAGCCAAGATCTGGACAGTGGGGTCGAGCAGTACTTC. This gives the protein CASSQDLDSGVEQYF.

The J gene is TRBJ1-6, the V gene TRBV3-1 (or the pseudogene TRBV3-2), with D hard to call. V gave up 3 bases and J gave up 2 bases, with 8 bases separating them. CDR1 and CDR2 (germline): LGHDT, YNNKEL (reference sequence). This CDR3 contains 15 residues. The CDR3 spells CASSHQETYNSPLHF. Written as DNA, the CDR3 is TGTGCCAGCAGCCACCAGGAAACCTATAATTCACCCCTCCACTTT.

The chain couples TRBV7-2 to TRBJ2-5; D is uncertain. From germline, CDR1 is SGHTA and CDR2 FQGNSA. This CDR3 is 14 amino acids long. V was shortened by 1 base and J by 0 bases, with 6 bases between the two germline ends. CDR3 amino acids: CASSLDADQETQYF. In nucleotides, the CDR3 is TGTGCCAGCAGCTTAGACGCGGACCAAGAGACCCAGTACTTC. Looking up the rest from reference TRBV7-2 and TRBJ2-5 gives the full variable domain: GAGVSQSPSNKVTEKGKDVELRCDPISGHTALYWYRQSLGQGLEFLIYFQGNSAPDKSGLPSDRFSAERTGGSVSTLTIQRTQQEDSAVYLCASSLDADQETQYFGPGTRLLVL.

With respect to this clone: Compared with germline, one end of the junction differs, possibly owing to a read error. The chain carries TRBV7-7 and TRBJ2-2; 7 positions agree with TRBD2. Germline assignment: CDR1 SSHAT and CDR2 FNYEAQ (reference sequence). The CDR3 loop spans 14 amino acids. This CDR3 is CASSLSFTGGELFF. The CDR3 nucleotides are TGTGCTAGCAGCTTATCGTTTACGGGGGGAGAGCTGTTTTTT.

V usage is TRBV4-1 and J usage is TRBJ2-4; D unclear. V shed 9 bases and J shed 0 bases, with 9 bases lying between them. The CDR3 runs 13 residues. CDR1 MGHRA and CDR2 YSYEKL come from the germline V gene. In DNA form, the CDR3 reads TGCGCCAGTAAATCCCTAGCCAAAAACATTCAGTACTTC. Translation gives CASKSLAKNIQYF.

This sequence joins TRBV28 and TRBJ2-6; 12 bases agree with TRBD2. Trimming cost V 3 bases and J 2 bases; bases outside gene matches: 8. This CDR3 has 19 amino acids. Germline loops: CDR1 MDHEN, CDR2 SYDVKM. CDR3 amino acids: CASSLRLGLAGPGANVLTF. The DNA of the CDR3 is TGTGCCAGCAGTTTGCGTCTCGGACTAGCGGGACCTGGGGCCAACGTCCTGACTTTC. The complete variable domain, with remaining parts taken from reference TRBV28 and TRBJ2-6, reads DVKVTQSSRYLVKRTGEKVFLECVQDMDHENMFWYRQDPGLGLRLIYFSYDVKMKEKGDIPEGYSVSREKKERFSLILESASTNQTSMYLCASSLRLGLAGPGANVLTFGAGSRLTVL.

For this clone: A read error may produce the germline difference seen at one junction end. The V and J genes are TRBV9 and TRBJ2-6, with D tentatively TRBD1 (5 bases). CDR1 is SGDLS, CDR2 YYNGEE, per germline. CDR3 size: 12 residues. The DNA of the CDR3 is TGTGCCAGCAGCGTAGGAACAGGCCCCACCGCTTTC. Translation gives CASSVGTGPTAF. Variable domain in full (rest from reference TRBV9 and TRBJ2-6): DSGVTQTPKHLITATGQRVTLRCSPRSGDLSVYWYQQSLDQGLQFLIQYYNGEERAKGNILERFSAQQFPDLHSELNLSSLELGDSALYFCASSVGTGPTAFGAGSRLTVL.

The genes are TRBV7-2 and TRBJ1-3; D is unclear. Between the trimmed V and J ends, which lost 8 bases and 0 bases, there was a span of 8 bases. The length of the CDR3 is 13 residues. Germline V gives CDR1 SGHTA, CDR2 FQGNSA. The CDR3 region has the DNA TGTGCCAGCGGAGAGAGCTCTGGAAACACCATATATTTT. Protein product: CASGESSGNTIYF.

This sequence joins TRBV7-9 and TRBJ2-5; possibly TRBD2 for D (6 bases). V lost 7 bases and J lost 1, with 10 bases in between. Germline V CDR1 and CDR2: SEHNR, FQNEAQ (reference sequence). The CDR3 is made up of 13 amino acids. The CDR3 loop is CASKPGGQETQYF. The CDR3 DNA is TGTGCCAGCAAGCCCGGGGGCCAAGAGACCCAGTACTTC.

CDR3 sequence reads: CASSSTTGYLNEKLFF. The CDR3 nucleotides are TGTGCCAGCAGTTCAACGACAGGGTACCTAAACGAAAAACTGTTTTTT. The J gene is TRBJ1-4, the V gene TRBV6-5; TRBD1 matches at 7 bases. Germline CDR1 and CDR2: MNHEY and SVGAGI. The CDR3 contains 16 residues. V trimming: 4 bases; J trimming: 8 bases; junction bases outside the gene matches: 13.

V is TRBV10-2 and J is TRBJ2-6; a possible D gene is TRBD1 (5 bases). The germline V gene encodes CDR1 WSHSY and CDR2 SAAADI. Trimming took off 6 bases at V and 4 bases at J, with 10 bases between the two ends. The CDR3 has 14 amino acids. The CDR3 DNA is TGCGCCAGCAGCCAGGGAACCGGGGCCAACGTCCTGACTTTC. Amino acid sequence: CASSQGTGANVLTF.

The count of this clone is one. This chain uses TRBV11-2 with TRBJ1-2; D is perhaps TRBD1 (6 bases). The CDR3 is 13 amino acids. The V gene lost 5 bases and the J gene lost 8 bases, with 15 bases spanning the gap. Germline V gives CDR1 SGHAT, CDR2 FQNNGV. The CDR3 bases are TGTGCCAGCAGCCCGCCTACAGGGACGGGCTACACCTTC. Translated, it gives CASSPPTGTGYTF.

The CDR3 nucleotides are TGTGCCAGCAGTCCAAGTGAACTCAACTATGGCTACACCTTC. As protein: CASSPSELNYGYTF. The rearrangement links TRBV3-1 (or the pseudogene TRBV3-2) to TRBJ1-2; D unresolved. CDR1 and CDR2 (germline): LGHDT, YNNKEL (reference sequence). This CDR3 has 14 amino acids. V lost 6 bases to trimming and J lost 2 bases, with 13 bases between them.

The gene calls are TRBV2 and TRBJ1-6; D is ambiguous. V was clipped by 0 bases and J by 8 bases, with 17 bases between them. Germline values: CDR1 SNHLY, CDR2 FYNNEI. The CDR3 spans 17 residues. This CDR3 reads CASSEASPRGRDSPLHF. CDR3 DNA sequence: TGTGCCAGCAGTGAAGCGAGTCCCCGGGGTAGGGATTCACCCCTCCACTTT. The variable domain in full, with the rest retrieved from reference TRBV2 and TRBJ1-6, is EPEVTQTPSHQVTQMGQEVILRCVPISNHLYFYWYRQILGQKVEFLVSFYNNEISEKSEIFDDQFSVERPDGSNFTLKIRSTKLEDSAMYFCASSEASPRGRDSPLHFGNGTRLTVT.

This chain links TRBV24-1 with TRBJ1-2; no firm D call. V was pared by 4 bases and J by 8 bases, with 10 bases between. Germline V gene data show CDR1 as KGHDR and CDR2 as SFDVKD. The CDR3 has 12 amino acids. The CDR3 DNA sequence: TGTGCCACCAGTGACCCCCGCGTCGGCTACACCTTC. Translation: CATSDPRVGYTF.

The chain recombines TRBV21-1 with TRBJ2-1; the listed D gene, TRBD2, was not tested against the DNA. TRBV21-1 is shown as a pseudogene. The CDR3 consists of 16 residues. The CDR3 DNA is TGTGCCAGCAGCACCGCTTTCTGGTCCCTATACAATGAGCAGTTCTTC. Protein product: CASSTAFWSLYNEQFF.

The chain carries TRBV25-1 and TRBJ2-3, with D tentatively TRBD1 (5 bases). This CDR3 has 16 amino acids. Germline-derived CDR1 and CDR2 are MGHDK and SYGVNS. V was trimmed by 0 bases and J by 1 base, leaving 11 bases between them. The CDR3 spells CASSEYGTGRTDTQYF. The CDR3 bases are TGTGCCAGCAGTGAATATGGAACAGGACGCACAGATACGCAGTATTTT.

The chain has TRBV19 and TRBJ2-3; TRBD1 agrees at 9 bases. The V segment lost 6 bases and the J segment 3 bases; nucleotides outside the gene matches: 7. The CDR3 is made up of 15 amino acids. In germline, CDR1 is LNHDA, CDR2 SQIVND (reference sequence). The CDR3 sequence: CASRATGGETDTQYF. The DNA for the CDR3 is TGTGCCAGTAGGGCGACAGGGGGTGAGACAGATACGCAGTATTTT.

The chain joins TRBV13 to TRBJ1-1, with D possibly matching TRBD1 (6 bases). Trimming left V 1 base short and J 3 bases short, with 15 bases between. The CDR3 spans 16 residues. Germline V CDR1 and CDR2: PRHDT, FYEKMQ (reference sequence). CDR3 sequence: CASSLDLRGLDTEAFF. CDR3 nucleotide sequence: TGTGCCAGCAGCTTAGATCTCAGGGGATTGGACACTGAAGCTTTCTTT.

The rearrangement joins TRBV5-4 to TRBJ2-1; 9 bases are a match to TRBD1. V dropped 4 bases and J dropped 9; count of bases not matched to a gene: 11. The CDR3 has 15 residues. CDR1 is SGHNT, CDR2 YYREEE, per germline (reference sequence). The CDR3 sequence is CASSSRQGGSTEQFF. Here the CDR3 DNA reads TGTGCCAGCAGCAGCCGACAGGGGGGATCCACTGAGCAGTTCTTC.

This clone was detected a few times. V and J are TRBV5-1 and TRBJ2-3; 8 bases are a match to TRBD1. The length of the CDR3 is 15 residues. Germline loops: CDR1 SGHRS, CDR2 YFSETQ. J was trimmed by 3 bases and V by 1 base; bases with no gene match: 4. CDR3 in amino acids: CASSLNGQGTDTQYF. In DNA form, the CDR3 reads TGCGCCAGCAGCTTGAATGGACAGGGAACAGATACGCAGTATTTT.

The chain carries TRBV5-8 and TRBJ2-7; TRBD1 might be the D (6 bases). Between the trimmed V and J ends, which lost 5 bases and 3 bases, there was a span of 21 bases. The germline CDR1 and CDR2 sequences are SGHTS and YDEGEE. The CDR3 consists of 16 residues. The CDR3: CASSLPGQGSDYEQYF. CDR3 bases: TGTGCCAGCAGTCTACCGGGGCAGGGGTCCGACTACGAGCAGTACTTC.

The rearrangement links TRBV9 to TRBJ1-1; the D is unclear. The V end lost 2 bases, the J end lost 6 bases, and 8 bases lay between the germline ends. Looked up from germline, CDR1 is SGDLS and CDR2 is YYNGEE. The CDR3 has 12 amino acids. This CDR3 is CASSVGAAEAFF. Written as DNA, the CDR3 is TGTGCCAGCAGCGTTGGTGCGGCTGAAGCTTTCTTT. Together with reference TRBV9 and TRBJ1-1, the CDR3 gives the full variable domain: DSGVTQTPKHLITATGQRVTLRCSPRSGDLSVYWYQQSLDQGLQFLIQYYNGEERAKGNILERFSAQQFPDLHSELNLSSLELGDSALYFCASSVGAAEAFFGQGTRLTVV.

The gene calls are TRBV27 and TRBJ2-3; 8 nucleotides align to TRBD2. Germline V gene sequence: CDR1 MNHEY, CDR2 SMNVEV (reference sequence). V lost 6 bases to trimming and J lost 5 bases; unmatched junction nucleotides: 10. This CDR3 has 15 amino acids. As DNA, the CDR3 is TGTGCCAGCAGCATAGGGACTAGTAGCGGAGATACGCAGTATTTT. Translating it yields CASSIGTSSGDTQYF.

The rearrangement links TRBV29-1 to TRBJ2-1, with a weak D call TRBD1 (6 bases). The germline CDR1 and CDR2 sequences are SQVTM and ANQGSEA. V lost 6 bases, J lost 0 bases, and 12 bases lay in between. This CDR3 has 14 residues. This CDR3 is CSVAGAASYNEQFF. The CDR3 DNA follows: TGCAGCGTGGCAGGGGCCGCCTCCTACAATGAGCAGTTCTTC.

This clone was detected only once. The rearrangement links TRBV19 to TRBJ2-1, with a tentative D call TRBD2 (6 bases). Trimming stripped 3 bases from V and 9 bases from J, with 12 bases between. The germline CDR1 and CDR2 sequences are LNHDA and SQIVND (reference sequence). The CDR3 sequence is 13 residues long. DNA for the CDR3: TGTGCCAGTAGTATCCGACTAGGTTCTGAGCAGTTCTTC. It translates to CASSIRLGSEQFF.